The sequence of this TCR beta chain was determined in a study of read filtering for tumor transcriptome and immune sequencing. Whole-study findings and limits: Dropping single-read clonotypes raised IR-seq and RNA-seq shared-clonotype correlation. In IR-seq, single-read clonotypes were around 80% of clonotypes but around 3.2% of reads.

Of note for this clonotype: The antigen is not known.

Molecular barcoded adaptors covering alpha/delta and beta/gamma chains were used on 400 to 450 ng RNA. Via MiXCR, TCRdb re-called the reads, giving one row per CDR3 protein. Of tens of thousands of distinct CDR3 sequences listed, about 12% are singletons. The clonotype comes from a donor at least 40 years old with multiple myeloma. The specimen sequenced was a population of CD138-negative cells sorted from bone marrow.

The CDR3 nucleotides are TGTGCCAGCAGTTATGCCGGTCGGATCATGAACACTGAAGCTTTCTTT. Its protein is CASSYAGRIMNTEAFF. This chain connects TRBV5-6 to TRBJ1-1; the D is unclear. The germline V and J ends were trimmed by 5 bases and 0 bases, with 17 bases remaining between them. CDR3 length equals 16 residues. CDR1 is SGHDT and CDR2 is YYEEEE in the germline V gene.